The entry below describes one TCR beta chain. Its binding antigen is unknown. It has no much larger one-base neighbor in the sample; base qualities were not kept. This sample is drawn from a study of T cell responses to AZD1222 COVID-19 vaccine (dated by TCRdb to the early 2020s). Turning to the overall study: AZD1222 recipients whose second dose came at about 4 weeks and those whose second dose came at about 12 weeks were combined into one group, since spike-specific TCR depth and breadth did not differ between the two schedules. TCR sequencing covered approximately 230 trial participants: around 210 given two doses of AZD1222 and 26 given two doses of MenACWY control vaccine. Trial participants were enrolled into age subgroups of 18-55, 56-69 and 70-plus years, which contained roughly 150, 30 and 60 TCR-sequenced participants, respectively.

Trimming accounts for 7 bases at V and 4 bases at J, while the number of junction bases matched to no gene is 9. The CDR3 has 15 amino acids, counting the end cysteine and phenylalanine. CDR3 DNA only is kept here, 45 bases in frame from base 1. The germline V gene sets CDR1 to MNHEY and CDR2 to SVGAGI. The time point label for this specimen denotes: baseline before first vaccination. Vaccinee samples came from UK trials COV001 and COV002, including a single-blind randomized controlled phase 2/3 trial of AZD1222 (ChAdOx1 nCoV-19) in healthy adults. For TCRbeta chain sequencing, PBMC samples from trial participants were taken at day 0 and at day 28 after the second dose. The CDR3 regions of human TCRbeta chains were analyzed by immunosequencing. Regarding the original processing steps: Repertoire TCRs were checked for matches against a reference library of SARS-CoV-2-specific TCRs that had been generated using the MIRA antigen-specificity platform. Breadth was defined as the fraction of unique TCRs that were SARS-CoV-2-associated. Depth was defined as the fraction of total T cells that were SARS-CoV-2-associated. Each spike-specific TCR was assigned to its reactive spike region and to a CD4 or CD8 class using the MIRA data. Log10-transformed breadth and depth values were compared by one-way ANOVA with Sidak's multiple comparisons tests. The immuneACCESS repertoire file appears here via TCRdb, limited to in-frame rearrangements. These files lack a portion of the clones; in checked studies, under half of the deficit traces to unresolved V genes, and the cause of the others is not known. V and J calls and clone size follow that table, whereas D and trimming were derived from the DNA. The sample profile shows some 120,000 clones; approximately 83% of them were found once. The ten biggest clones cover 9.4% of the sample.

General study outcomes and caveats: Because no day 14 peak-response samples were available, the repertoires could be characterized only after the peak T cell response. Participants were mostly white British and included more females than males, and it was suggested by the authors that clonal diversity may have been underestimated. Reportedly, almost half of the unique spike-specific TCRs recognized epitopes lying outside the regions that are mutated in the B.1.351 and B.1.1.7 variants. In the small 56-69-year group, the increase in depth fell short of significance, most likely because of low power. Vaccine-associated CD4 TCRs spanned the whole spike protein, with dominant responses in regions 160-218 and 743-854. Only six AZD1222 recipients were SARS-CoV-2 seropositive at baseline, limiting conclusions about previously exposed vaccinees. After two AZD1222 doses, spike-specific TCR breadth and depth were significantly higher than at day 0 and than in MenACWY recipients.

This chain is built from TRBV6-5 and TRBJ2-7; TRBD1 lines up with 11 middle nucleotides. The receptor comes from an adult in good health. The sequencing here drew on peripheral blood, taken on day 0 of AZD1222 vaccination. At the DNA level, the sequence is TGTGCCAGCAAAATAGCGGGACAGGGGGATTACGAGCAGTACTTC. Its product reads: CASKIAGQGDYEQYF.